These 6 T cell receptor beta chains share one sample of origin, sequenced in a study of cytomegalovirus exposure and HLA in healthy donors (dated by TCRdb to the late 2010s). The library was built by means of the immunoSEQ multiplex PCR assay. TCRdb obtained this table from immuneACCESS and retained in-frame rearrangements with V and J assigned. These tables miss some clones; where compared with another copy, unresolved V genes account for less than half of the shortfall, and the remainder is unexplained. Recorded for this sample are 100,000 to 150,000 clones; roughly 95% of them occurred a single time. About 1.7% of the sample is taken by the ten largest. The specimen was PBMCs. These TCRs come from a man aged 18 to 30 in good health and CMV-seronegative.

The CDR3 loop reads CASRRRDRLYGYTF. Written as DNA, the CDR3 is TGTGCCAGCAGGAGAAGGGACAGACTTTATGGCTACACCTTC. V and J are TRBV28 and TRBJ1-2; 7 bases are shared with TRBD1. Germline V gene data show CDR1 as MDHEN and CDR2 as SYDVKM. After removal of 6 bases from V and 5 bases from J, the junction contained 9 bases not matched to a gene. CDR3 size: 14 residues.

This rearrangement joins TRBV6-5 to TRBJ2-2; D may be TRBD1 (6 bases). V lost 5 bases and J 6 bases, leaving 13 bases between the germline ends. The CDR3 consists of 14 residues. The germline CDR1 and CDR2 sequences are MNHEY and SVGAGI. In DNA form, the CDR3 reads TGTGCCAGCAGTCCAGGGGTTCAACCCGGGGAGCTGTTTTTT. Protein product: CASSPGVQPGELFF.

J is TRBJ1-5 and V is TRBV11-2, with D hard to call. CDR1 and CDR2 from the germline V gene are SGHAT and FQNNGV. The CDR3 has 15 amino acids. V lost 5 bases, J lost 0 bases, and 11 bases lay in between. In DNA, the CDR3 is TGTGCCAGCAGCGCAACTGCCAATAGCAATCAGCCCCAGCATTTT. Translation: CASSATANSNQPQHF. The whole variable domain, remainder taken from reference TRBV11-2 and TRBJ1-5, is EAGVAQSPRYKIIEKRQSVAFWCNPISGHATLYWYQQILGQGPKLLIQFQNNGVVDDSQLPKDRFSAERLKGVDSTLKIQPAKLEDSAVYLCASSATANSNQPQHFGDGTRLSIL.

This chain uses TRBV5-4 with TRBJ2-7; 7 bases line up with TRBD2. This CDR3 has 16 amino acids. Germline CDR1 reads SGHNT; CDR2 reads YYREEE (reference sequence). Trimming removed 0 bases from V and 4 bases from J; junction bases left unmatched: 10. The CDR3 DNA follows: TGTGCCAGCAGCTTGGGGGGGAGGGTTACCCCGTACGAGCAGTACTTC. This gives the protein CASSLGGRVTPYEQYF.

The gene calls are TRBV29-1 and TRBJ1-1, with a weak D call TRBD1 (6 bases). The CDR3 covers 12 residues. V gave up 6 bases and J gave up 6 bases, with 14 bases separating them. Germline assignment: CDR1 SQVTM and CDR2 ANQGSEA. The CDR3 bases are TGCAGCGTCTCAGAACAGGGCCCTGAAGCTTTCTTT. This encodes CSVSEQGPEAFF.

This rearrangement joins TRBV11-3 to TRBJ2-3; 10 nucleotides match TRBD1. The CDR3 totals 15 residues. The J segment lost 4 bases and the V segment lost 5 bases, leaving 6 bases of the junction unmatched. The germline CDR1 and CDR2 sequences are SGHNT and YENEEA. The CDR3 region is CASSPWDRGADTQYF. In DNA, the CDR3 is TGTGCCAGCAGCCCCTGGGACAGGGGCGCAGATACGCAGTATTTT.